These 29 T cell receptor beta chains came from one sample sequenced in a study of T-cell reconstitution after alpha-beta-depleted transplantation in children. The TCRbeta library was prepared with unique molecular identifiers. TCRdb fed the PCR reads into MiXCR, producing one record per CDR3 protein. Counted here are fewer than 250,000 distinct CDR3 sequences, around a sixth occurring once; the ten biggest clones make up roughly two fifths. Sample: PBMCs, mostly from graft donor cells, taken 360 days after TCRalphabeta/CD19-depleted stem cell transplant. The receptor set was obtained from a male patient aged 2-10 years who had a stem cell transplant for acute lymphoblastic leukemia, so the T cells may come from the graft donor.

This clonotype has just a few counts. The chain employs TRBV5-1 and TRBJ2-3; D perhaps matches TRBD2 (6 bases). V was shortened by 0 bases and J by 1 base, with 12 bases between the two germline ends. This CDR3 spans 16 amino acids. Germline values: CDR1 SGHRS, CDR2 YFSETQ. The CDR3 bases are TGCGCCAGCAGCTTGGATCCGGGACTCCGCACAGATACGCAGTATTTT. This sequence encodes CASSLDPGLRTDTQYF.

A few counts support this clonotype. The chain links TRBV29-1 to TRBJ1-1, with D possibly being TRBD1 (6 bases). The CDR3 consists of 17 residues. CDR1 SQVTM and CDR2 ANQGSEA come from the germline V gene. Between the trimmed V and J ends, which lost 5 bases and 1 base, there was a span of 23 bases. CDR3 nucleotide sequence: TGCAGCGTTCCACCCCGGCCAGGGGATTTAGCGAACACTGAAGCTTTCTTT. Translation gives CSVPPRPGDLANTEAFF.

This clonotype has a handful of counts. The rearrangement uses TRBV5-1 and TRBJ1-1, with unresolved D. With 0 bases removed from V and 0 bases from J, the gap between germline ends came to 6 bases. The CDR3 spans 14 residues. Germline values: CDR1 SGHRS, CDR2 YFSETQ. The CDR3 DNA reads as TGCGCCAGCAGCTTGGGAGTATTGAACACTGAAGCTTTCTTT. It translates to CASSLGVLNTEAFF.

In this sample, this clonotype turned up a few times. The V and J genes are TRBV18 and TRBJ2-7, with no clear D. V was trimmed by 3 bases and J by 5 bases, leaving 8 bases between them. Per the germline V gene, CDR1 is KGHSH and CDR2 is LQKENI. The CDR3 is 12 residues long. The CDR3 DNA reads TGTGCCAGCTCACCGGAACCGGACGAGCAGTACTTC. Protein product: CASSPEPDEQYF.

This clonotype has just a few counts. This chain joins TRBV5-1 and TRBJ2-3; TRBD2 might be the D (6 bases). Germline V gene sequence: CDR1 SGHRS, CDR2 YFSETQ. The CDR3 sequence is 15 residues long. V was pared by 0 bases and J by 2 bases, with 10 bases between. CDR3 region: CASSLERVNTDTQYF. The CDR3 region has the DNA TGCGCCAGCAGCTTGGAGCGGGTAAACACAGATACGCAGTATTTT.

A few counts support this clonotype. The J gene is TRBJ1-1, the V gene TRBV5-1; 10 nucleotides line up with TRBD1. Trimming at V came to 4 bases and at J to 4 bases, leaving 16 bases not matched to a gene. CDR1 and CDR2 from the germline V gene are SGHRS and YFSETQ. This CDR3 is built from 18 residues. CDR3 in DNA: TGCGCCAGCAGCGGGACGGGGGACAGGGGTAGGAGTATCACTGAAGCTTTCTTT. Its protein product is CASSGTGDRGRSITEAFF.

V usage is TRBV5-1 and J usage is TRBJ2-7; 8 positions match TRBD1. The CDR3 spans 15 residues. Germline CDR1 reads SGHRS; CDR2 reads YFSETQ. The ends lost 0 bases at V and 1 base at J; junction bases unmatched: 3. CDR3 DNA: TGCGCCAGCAGCTTGGTGACAGGGGTATCCTACGAGCAGTACTTC. It yields the protein CASSLVTGVSYEQYF.

This chain joins TRBV7-2 and TRBJ1-5; 8 bases align to TRBD1. The trim removed 7 bases at V and 4 bases at J, leaving 9 bases unmatched. The CDR3 spans 15 residues. Germline CDR1 and CDR2: SGHTA and FQGNSA. CDR3 DNA sequence: TGTGCCAGCAACCCAGGACAGGGTGGGAATCAGCCCCAGCATTTT. The encoded protein is CASNPGQGGNQPQHF.

This clonotype came up a few times. V is TRBV29-1 and J is TRBJ1-1, with D possibly matching TRBD1 (6 bases). The CDR3 runs to 12 residues. Between the trimmed V and J ends, which lost 8 bases and 5 bases, there was a span of 15 bases. The germline V gene encodes CDR1 SQVTM and CDR2 ANQGSEA. CDR3 sequence reads: CSIEQGSTEAFF. CDR3 nucleotides: TGCAGCATAGAACAGGGTAGTACTGAAGCTTTCTTT.

This rearrangement joins TRBV12-3 or TRBV12-4 to TRBJ1-4, with D hard to call. The CDR3 covers 14 residues. Trimming removed 3 bases from V and 0 bases from J, with 5 bases in between. CDR3 sequence (DNA): TGTGCCAGCAGTTTTGATGCAACTAATGAAAAACTGTTTTTT. Encoded protein: CASSFDATNEKLFF.

This clonotype was seen more than once but under ten times. CDR3: CASSFPWAGGPNEQFF. The CDR3 nucleotides read TGTGCCAGCAGCTTCCCTTGGGCGGGAGGGCCCAATGAGCAGTTCTTC. The rearrangement uses TRBV7-2 and TRBJ2-1, with 9 bases aligning to TRBD2. This CDR3 has 16 residues. The J segment lost 6 bases and the V segment lost 3 bases, leaving 9 bases of the junction unmatched. Germline CDR1 is SGHTA and CDR2 is FQGNSA.

A few counts support this clonotype. The chain is built from TRBV28 and TRBJ2-7, with TRBD1 matching 10 bases. The V and J ends lost 2 bases and 6 bases, in that order; junction bases with no gene match: 10. CDR3 size: 16 residues. Germline loops: CDR1 MDHEN, CDR2 SYDVKM. The CDR3 protein is CASSLNSLGTGAEQYF. CDR3 coding DNA: TGTGCCAGCAGTTTAAATTCCCTTGGGACAGGGGCCGAGCAGTACTTC. Supplemented by reference TRBV28 and TRBJ2-7, the full variable domain reads DVKVTQSSRYLVKRTGEKVFLECVQDMDHENMFWYRQDPGLGLRLIYFSYDVKMKEKGDIPEGYSVSREKKERFSLILESASTNQTSMYLCASSLNSLGTGAEQYFGPGTRLTVT.

CDR3 in DNA: TGTGCCAGCAGTTTAGCAGGGACCGGGGCCAACGTCCTGACTTTC. Translation gives CASSLAGTGANVLTF. This chain uses TRBV12-3 or TRBV12-4 with TRBJ2-6; the D gene could be TRBD1 or TRBD2 (5 bases each). This CDR3 has 15 amino acids. V was clipped by 0 bases and J by 4 bases, with 7 bases between them.

This chain joins TRBV30 and TRBJ1-1; D gene unclear. Germline-derived CDR1 and CDR2 are GTSNPN and SVGIG (reference sequence). The CDR3 runs to 13 residues. Trimming removed 2 bases at V and 0 bases at J, with 7 bases between. DNA of the CDR3: TGTGCCTGGAGTCGGACCATGAACACTGAAGCTTTCTTT. Translating it yields CAWSRTMNTEAFF.

This clonotype showed up just a few times. The rearrangement links TRBV12-3 or TRBV12-4 to TRBJ1-1; 9 nucleotides match TRBD1. V dropped 6 bases and J dropped 5; count of bases not matched to a gene: 10. The CDR3 spans 15 residues. The DNA for the CDR3 is TGTGCCAGCAGACCCCGGGGACAGGGTAGTACTGAAGCTTTCTTT. Protein sequence: CASRPRGQGSTEAFF.

The rearrangement joins TRBV12-3 or TRBV12-4 to TRBJ1-5, with 7 bases matching TRBD1. Trimming cost V 6 bases and J 3 bases; bases outside gene matches: 5. CDR3 size: 14 residues. The CDR3 bases are TGTGCCAGCAGCGAACAGGGGAACAATCAGCCCCAGCATTTT. It yields the protein CASSEQGNNQPQHF.

In this sample, this clonotype turned up many times. The DNA of the CDR3 is TGTGCCATCAGTGAAGAAGGTCAGCCCCAGCATTTT. As protein: CAISEEGQPQHF. The rearrangement links TRBV10-3 to TRBJ1-5; D is unclear. The V gene's germline CDR1 is ENHRY and CDR2 SYGVKD. With 3 bases removed from V and 6 bases from J, the gap between germline ends came to 6 bases. The CDR3 loop spans 12 amino acids.

The chain recombines TRBV29-1 with TRBJ2-5; no clear D. CDR1 and CDR2 from the germline V gene are SQVTM and ANQGSEA. The ends were cut back, 5 bases at V and 5 bases at J, with 15 bases in the middle. The length of the CDR3 is 13 residues. CDR3 DNA sequence: TGCAGCGTTCTTGGCAGATTTACGGAGACCCAGTACTTC. Its translation is CSVLGRFTETQYF.

CDR3: CASSHRDRGLLEQYF. In DNA form, the CDR3 reads TGCGCCAGCAGCCACCGGGACAGGGGGCTTCTCGAGCAGTACTTC. The chain couples TRBV5-1 to TRBJ2-7, with 12 bases that match TRBD1. The CDR3 runs 15 residues. Trimming took 4 bases from V and 6 from J; bases not matched to a gene: 8. Germline V CDR1 and CDR2: SGHRS, YFSETQ.

This clonotype turned up a few times. In DNA form, the CDR3 reads TGCAGCGTTGAAACTCAGGGACAGCTATCCTACAATGAGCAGTTCTTC. As protein: CSVETQGQLSYNEQFF. V and J are TRBV29-1 and TRBJ2-1; 7 nucleotides align to TRBD1. Germline V gives CDR1 SQVTM, CDR2 ANQGSEA. V was clipped by 2 bases and J by 1 base; unmatched bases: 8. The CDR3 totals 16 residues.

V gene TRBV7-2 combines with J gene TRBJ2-3; tentative D call: TRBD2 (5 bases). Deletions cut 3 bases from V and 2 bases from J, with 12 bases between. This CDR3 spans 15 amino acids. CDR1 is SGHTA and CDR2 is FQGNSA in the germline V gene. CDR3 sequence: CASSLEGLYTDTQYF. The CDR3 region has the DNA TGTGCCAGCAGCTTGGAAGGACTGTACACAGATACGCAGTATTTT.

The CDR3 DNA sequence: TGTGCCAGCAGCTTAAACGGGGGGCTCTACTACAATGAGCAGTTCTTC. Its protein is CASSLNGGLYYNEQFF. The gene calls are TRBV7-3 and TRBJ2-1; TRBD2 might be the D (7 bases). The V end was cut by 1 base, the J end by 3 bases, with 13 bases between. The germline gives CDR1 SGHTA, CDR2 FQGTGA. The CDR3 extends over 16 amino acids.

This clonotype was seen more than once but under ten times. J is TRBJ2-1 and V is TRBV6-2 or TRBV6-3; D is perhaps TRBD2 (6 bases). V shed 8 bases and J shed 0 bases, with 11 bases lying between them. The CDR3 runs 14 residues. CDR1 and CDR2 (germline): MNHEY, SVGEGT. The CDR3 spells CASSRDFSYNEQFF. In nucleotides, the CDR3 is TGTGCCAGCTCCCGGGACTTCTCCTACAATGAGCAGTTCTTC.

The J gene is TRBJ2-5, the V gene TRBV20-1, with 9 bases matching TRBD2. CDR1 is DFQATT, CDR2 SNEGSKA, per germline (reference sequence). After removal of 1 base from V and 5 bases from J, the junction contained 11 bases not matched to a gene. There are 16 residues in the CDR3. The CDR3 bases are TGCAGTGCTAGAGTGTTTTTGCGGGGGGGCAAGGAGACCCAGTACTTC. This sequence encodes CSARVFLRGGKETQYF.

In the case of this clonotype: Sequence at one end of the junction differs from germline and may be a read error. The V call is TRBV19, the J call TRBJ2-1; TRBD1 agrees at 8 bases. Germline values: CDR1 LNHDA, CDR2 SQIVND (reference sequence). The length of the CDR3 is 14 residues. The CDR3 DNA sequence: TGTGCCAGTAGTGACAGGGGTAGGAACAATCAGCAGTTCTTC. Translation: CASSDRGRNNQQFF.

This clonotype occurred a few times. The CDR3 here is CASRQTWRDRDYNEQFF. CDR3 sequence (DNA): TGTGCCAGCAGACAGACATGGAGGGACAGAGACTACAATGAGCAGTTCTTC. The genes are TRBV27 and TRBJ2-1; D is perhaps TRBD1 (7 bases). This CDR3 has 17 amino acids. Germline CDR1 and CDR2: MNHEY and SMNVEV (reference sequence). Trimming removed 6 bases from V and 3 bases from J, with 21 bases in between.

CDR3 protein: CAIRAKWFRNTIYF. DNA for the CDR3: TGTGCCATCAGAGCGAAATGGTTCCGAAACACCATATATTTT. The V and J genes are TRBV10-3 and TRBJ1-3; D ambiguous. The V end was cut by 6 bases, the J end by 5 bases, with 14 bases between. There are 14 residues in the CDR3. Germline V CDR1 and CDR2: ENHRY, SYGVKD.

V usage is TRBV6-1 and J usage is TRBJ2-7; TRBD2 agrees at 7 bases. The V segment lost 5 bases and the J segment 4 bases; nucleotides outside the gene matches: 8. The CDR3 spans 14 residues. Germline V gene lookup returns CDR1 MNHNS and CDR2 SASEGT. CDR3 coding DNA: TGTGCCAGCAGTCCTCGGGCGGGGGTGTACGAGCAGTACTTC. As protein: CASSPRAGVYEQYF.

The rearrangement links TRBV6-1 to TRBJ1-1; 9 nucleotides match TRBD1. From germline, CDR1 is MNHNS and CDR2 SASEGT. The CDR3 spans 14 residues. V dropped 6 bases and J dropped 6; count of bases not matched to a gene: 8. CDR3 nucleotides: TGTGCCAGCAGGCAGCCGGGACAGGGCTCTGAAGCTTTCTTT. It encodes CASRQPGQGSEAFF.